A few counts support the clone carrying this T cell receptor (beta chain). Authors' analysis steps: Estimation of nucleated cell counts relied on the amplification of reference gene primers. The assay was immunoSEQ multiplex PCR, and TCRdb's table has in-frame clones only and misses some. V and J calls and clone size are those listed in that table; D and trimming were worked out from the DNA. The sample holds around 250,000 clones; about nine tenths are singletons and the top ten take around 1.7%. The data derive from a study of blood T cell repertoires in COVID-19. Study-level information: The United States, Italy and Spain provided the acute and convalescent COVID-19 samples.

This clonotype was obtained from a woman aged 55-69 years who had recovered from COVID-19. Material: peripheral blood.

In DNA form, the CDR3 reads TGTGCCAGCAGCAGACAGGGGGCCTATGGCTACACCTTC. This sequence encodes CASSRQGAYGYTF. The chain combines TRBV12-3 or TRBV12-4 with TRBJ1-2, with 10 bases that match TRBD1. This CDR3 has 13 amino acids. The V gene end was trimmed by 6 bases and the J gene end by 4 bases; junction bases not matched to a gene: 2.